This T cell receptor (beta chain) was found in a study of cytomegalovirus exposure and HLA in healthy donors. Study results and caveats: Sequencing depth roughly uniform across donors was assumed in presence/absence analyses.

CDR1 is LGHNA and CDR2 is YSLEER in the germline V gene. Trimming at V came to 3 bases and at J to 6 bases, leaving 3 bases not matched to a gene. The CDR3 consists of 14 residues. The PCR made use of 60 Vbeta and 13 Jbeta primers. Measured with immunoSEQ multiplex PCR; TCRdb has only the in-frame clones, and not every one. The table lists around 180,000 clones, around 85% of them singletons. A word on this clone: Its antigen remains unidentified. The same CDR3 can be traced to other DNA sequences in this sample.

The chain joins TRBV4-3 to TRBJ2-1, with 9 bases aligning to TRBD2. This clonotype was sampled from a man younger than 30 in good health and CMV-seronegative. What was sequenced was PBMCs. In DNA form, the CDR3 reads TGCGCCAGCAGCCAGGCACTAGCGGGCAATGAGCAGTTCTTC. It yields the protein CASSQALAGNEQFF.